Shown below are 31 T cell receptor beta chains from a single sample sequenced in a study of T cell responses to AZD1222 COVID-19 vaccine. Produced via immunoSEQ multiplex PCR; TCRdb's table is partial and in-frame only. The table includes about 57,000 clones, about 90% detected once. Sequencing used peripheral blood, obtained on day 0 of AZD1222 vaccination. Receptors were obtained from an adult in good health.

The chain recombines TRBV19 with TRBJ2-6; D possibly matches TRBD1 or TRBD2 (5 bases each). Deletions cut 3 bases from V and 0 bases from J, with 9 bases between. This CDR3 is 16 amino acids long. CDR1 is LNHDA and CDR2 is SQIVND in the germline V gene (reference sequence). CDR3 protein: CASSMGTNSGANVLTF. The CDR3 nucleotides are TGTGCCAGTAGTATGGGGACCAACTCTGGGGCCAACGTCCTGACTTTC.

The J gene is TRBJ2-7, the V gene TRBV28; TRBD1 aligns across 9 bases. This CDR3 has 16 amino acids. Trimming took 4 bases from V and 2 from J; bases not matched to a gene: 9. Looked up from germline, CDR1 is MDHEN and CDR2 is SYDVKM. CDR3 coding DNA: TGTGCCAGCAGTTCTCCTTCCGGGACAGGGACCTACGAGCAGTACTTC. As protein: CASSSPSGTGTYEQYF.

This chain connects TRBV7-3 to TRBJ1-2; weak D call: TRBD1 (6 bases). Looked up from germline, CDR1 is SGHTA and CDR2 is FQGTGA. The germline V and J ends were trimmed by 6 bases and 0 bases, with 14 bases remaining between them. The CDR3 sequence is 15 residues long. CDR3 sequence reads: CASSSQGGTNYGYTF. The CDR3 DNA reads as TGTGCCAGCAGTTCACAGGGAGGGACTAACTATGGCTACACCTTC. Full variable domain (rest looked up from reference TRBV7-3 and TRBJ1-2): GAGVSQTPSNKVTEKGKYVELRCDPISGHTALYWYRQSLGQGPEFLIYFQGTGAADDSGLPNDRFFAVRPEGSVSTLKIQRTERGDSAVYLCASSSQGGTNYGYTFGSGTRLTVV.

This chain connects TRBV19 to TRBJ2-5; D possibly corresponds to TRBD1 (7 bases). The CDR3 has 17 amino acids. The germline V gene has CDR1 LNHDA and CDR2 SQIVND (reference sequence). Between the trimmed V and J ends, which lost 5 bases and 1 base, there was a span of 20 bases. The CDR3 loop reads CASSPGGGDRRQETQYF. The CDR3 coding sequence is TGTGCCAGTAGTCCCGGGGGTGGGGACAGACGCCAAGAGACCCAGTACTTC.

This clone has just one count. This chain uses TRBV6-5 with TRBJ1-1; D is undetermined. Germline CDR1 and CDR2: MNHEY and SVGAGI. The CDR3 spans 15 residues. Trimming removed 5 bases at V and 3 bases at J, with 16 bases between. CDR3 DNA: TGTGCCAGCAGTACCCGACCGGCTGGGGACACTGAAGCTTTCTTT. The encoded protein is CASSTRPAGDTEAFF.

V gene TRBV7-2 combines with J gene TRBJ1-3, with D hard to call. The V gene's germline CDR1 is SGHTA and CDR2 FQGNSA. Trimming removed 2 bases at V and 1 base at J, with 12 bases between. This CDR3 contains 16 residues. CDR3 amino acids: CASSLNFARSGNTIYF. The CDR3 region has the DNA TGTGCCAGCAGCTTAAATTTCGCGAGATCTGGAAACACCATATATTTT.

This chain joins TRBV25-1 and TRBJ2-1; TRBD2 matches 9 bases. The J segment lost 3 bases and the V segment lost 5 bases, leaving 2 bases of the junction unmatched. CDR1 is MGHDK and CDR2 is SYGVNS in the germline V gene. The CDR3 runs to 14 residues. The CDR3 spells CASSLAGYYNEQFF. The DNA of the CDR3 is TGTGCCAGCAGTCTAGCGGGGTACTACAATGAGCAGTTCTTC. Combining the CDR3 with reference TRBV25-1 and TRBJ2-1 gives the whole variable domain EADIYQTPRYLVIGTGKKITLECSQTMGHDKMYWYQQDPGMELHLIHYSYGVNSTEKGDLSSESTVSRIRTEHFPLTLESARPSHTSQYLCASSLAGYYNEQFFGPGTRLTVL.

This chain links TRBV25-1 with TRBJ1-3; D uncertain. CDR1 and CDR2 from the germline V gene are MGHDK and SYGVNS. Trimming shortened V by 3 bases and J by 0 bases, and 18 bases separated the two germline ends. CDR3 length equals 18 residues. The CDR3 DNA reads TGTGCCAGCAGTGACCCCAGGACGGAGGCCCACTCTGGAAACACCATATATTTT. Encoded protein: CASSDPRTEAHSGNTIYF. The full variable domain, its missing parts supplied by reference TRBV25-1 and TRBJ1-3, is EADIYQTPRYLVIGTGKKITLECSQTMGHDKMYWYQQDPGMELHLIHYSYGVNSTEKGDLSSESTVSRIRTEHFPLTLESARPSHTSQYLCASSDPRTEAHSGNTIYFGEGSWLTVV.

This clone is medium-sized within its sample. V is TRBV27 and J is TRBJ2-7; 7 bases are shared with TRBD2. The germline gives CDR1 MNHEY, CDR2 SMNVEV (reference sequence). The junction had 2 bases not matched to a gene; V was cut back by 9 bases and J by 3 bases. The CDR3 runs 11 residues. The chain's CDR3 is CARSGDYEQYF. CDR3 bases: TGTGCCAGGAGCGGGGACTACGAGCAGTACTTC.

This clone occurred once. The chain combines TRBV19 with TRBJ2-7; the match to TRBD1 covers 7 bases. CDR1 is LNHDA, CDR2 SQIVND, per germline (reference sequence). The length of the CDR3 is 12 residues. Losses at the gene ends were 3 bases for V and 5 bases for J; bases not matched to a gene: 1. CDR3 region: CASSIDRDEQYF. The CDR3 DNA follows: TGTGCCAGTAGTATCGACAGGGACGAGCAGTACTTC.

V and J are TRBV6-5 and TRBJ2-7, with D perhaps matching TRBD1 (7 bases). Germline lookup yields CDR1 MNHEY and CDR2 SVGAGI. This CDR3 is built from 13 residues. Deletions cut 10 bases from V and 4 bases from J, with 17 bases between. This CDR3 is CATLDRAGYEQYF. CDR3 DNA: TGTGCCACCCTTGACAGGGCGGGATACGAGCAGTACTTC.

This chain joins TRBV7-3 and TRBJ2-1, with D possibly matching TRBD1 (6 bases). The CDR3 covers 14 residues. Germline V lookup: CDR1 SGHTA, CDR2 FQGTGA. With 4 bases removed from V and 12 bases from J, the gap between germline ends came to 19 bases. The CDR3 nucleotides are TGTGCCAGCAGCTCCTCCTTATCCGGGACAACGCAGTTCTTC. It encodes CASSSSLSGTTQFF.

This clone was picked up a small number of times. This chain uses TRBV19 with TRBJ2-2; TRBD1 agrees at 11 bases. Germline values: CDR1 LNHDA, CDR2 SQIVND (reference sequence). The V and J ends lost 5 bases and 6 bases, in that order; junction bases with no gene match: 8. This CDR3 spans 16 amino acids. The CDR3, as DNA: TGTGCCAGTAGTGAAGCCGGGACAGGGGGAGCCGGGGAGCTGTTTTTT. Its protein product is CASSEAGTGGAGELFF.

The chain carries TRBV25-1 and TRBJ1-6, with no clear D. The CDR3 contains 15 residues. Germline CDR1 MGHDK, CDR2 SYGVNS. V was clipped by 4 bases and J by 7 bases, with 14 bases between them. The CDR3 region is CASSAPEGRNSPLHF. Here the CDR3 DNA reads TGTGCCAGCAGTGCCCCGGAGGGCAGGAATTCACCCCTCCACTTT.

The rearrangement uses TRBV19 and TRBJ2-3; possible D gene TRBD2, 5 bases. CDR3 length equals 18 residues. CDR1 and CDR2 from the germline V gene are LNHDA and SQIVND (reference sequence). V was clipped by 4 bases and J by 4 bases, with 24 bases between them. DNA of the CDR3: TGTGCCAGTAGTAAAACGCGGGCAGTGGCTGTACGACCAGATACGCAGTATTTT. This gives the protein CASSKTRAVAVRPDTQYF.

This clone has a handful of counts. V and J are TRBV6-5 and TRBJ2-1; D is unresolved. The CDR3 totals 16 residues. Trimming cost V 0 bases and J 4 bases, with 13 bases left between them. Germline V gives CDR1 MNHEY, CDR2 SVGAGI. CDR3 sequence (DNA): TGTGCCAGCAGTTACTCGATAAAGGGTATTTACAATGAGCAGTTCTTC. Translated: CASSYSIKGIYNEQFF.

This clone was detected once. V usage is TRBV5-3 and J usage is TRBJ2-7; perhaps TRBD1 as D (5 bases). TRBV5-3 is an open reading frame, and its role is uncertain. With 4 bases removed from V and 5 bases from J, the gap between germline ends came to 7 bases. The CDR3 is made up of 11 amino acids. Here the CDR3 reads CARSQGDEQYF. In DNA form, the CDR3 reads TGTGCCAGAAGCCAAGGGGACGAGCAGTACTTC.

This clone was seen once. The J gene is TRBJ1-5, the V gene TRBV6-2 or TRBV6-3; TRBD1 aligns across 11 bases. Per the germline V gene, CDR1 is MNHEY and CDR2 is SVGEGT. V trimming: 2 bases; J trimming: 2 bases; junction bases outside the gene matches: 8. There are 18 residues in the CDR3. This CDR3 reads CASSYEGQGDYGNQPQHF. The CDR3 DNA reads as TGTGCCAGCAGTTACGAGGGACAGGGGGATTATGGCAATCAGCCCCAGCATTTT.

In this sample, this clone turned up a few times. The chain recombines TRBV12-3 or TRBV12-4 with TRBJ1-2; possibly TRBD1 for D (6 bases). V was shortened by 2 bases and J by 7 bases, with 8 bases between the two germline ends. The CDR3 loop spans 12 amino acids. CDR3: CASSLNRAGYTF. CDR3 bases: TGTGCCAGCAGTTTAAACAGGGCTGGCTACACCTTC.

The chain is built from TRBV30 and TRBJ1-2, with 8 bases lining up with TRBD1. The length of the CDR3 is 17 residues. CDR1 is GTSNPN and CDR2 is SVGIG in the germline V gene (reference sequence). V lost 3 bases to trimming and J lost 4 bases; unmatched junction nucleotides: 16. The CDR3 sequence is CAWRNSGQARSSYGYTF. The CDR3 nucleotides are TGTGCCTGGAGAAACTCGGGACAGGCAAGATCGTCCTATGGCTACACCTTC.

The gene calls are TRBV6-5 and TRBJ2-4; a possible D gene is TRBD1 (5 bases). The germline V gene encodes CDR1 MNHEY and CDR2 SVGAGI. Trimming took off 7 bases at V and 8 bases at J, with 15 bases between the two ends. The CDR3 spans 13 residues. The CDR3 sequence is CASTLDRADIQYF. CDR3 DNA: TGTGCCAGCACCCTTGACAGAGCCGACATTCAGTACTTC.

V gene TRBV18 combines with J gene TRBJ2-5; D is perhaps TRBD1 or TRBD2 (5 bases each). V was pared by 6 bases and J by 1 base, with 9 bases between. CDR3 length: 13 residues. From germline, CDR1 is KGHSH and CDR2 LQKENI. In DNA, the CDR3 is TGTGCCAGCTCCCAGGGAGTCCAAGAGACCCAGTACTTC. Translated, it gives CASSQGVQETQYF.

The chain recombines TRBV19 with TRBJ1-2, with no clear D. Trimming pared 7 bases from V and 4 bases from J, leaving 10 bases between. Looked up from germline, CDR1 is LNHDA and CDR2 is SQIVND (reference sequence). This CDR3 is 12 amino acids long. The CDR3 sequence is CASISGLYGYTF. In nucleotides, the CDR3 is TGTGCCAGTATTTCGGGCCTCTATGGCTACACCTTC. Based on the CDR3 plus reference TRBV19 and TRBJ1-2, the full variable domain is DGGITQSPKYLFRKEGQNVTLSCEQNLNHDAMYWYRQDPGQGLRLIYYSQIVNDFQKGDIAEGYSVSREKKESFPLTVTSAQKNPTAFYLCASISGLYGYTFGSGTRLTVV.

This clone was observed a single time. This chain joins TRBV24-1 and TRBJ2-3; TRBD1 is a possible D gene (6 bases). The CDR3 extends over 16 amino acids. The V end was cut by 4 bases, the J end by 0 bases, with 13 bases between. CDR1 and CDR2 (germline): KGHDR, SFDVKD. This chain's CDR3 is CATSDPSGGSTDTQYF. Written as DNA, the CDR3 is TGTGCCACCAGTGACCCCAGTGGGGGCAGCACAGATACGCAGTATTTT.

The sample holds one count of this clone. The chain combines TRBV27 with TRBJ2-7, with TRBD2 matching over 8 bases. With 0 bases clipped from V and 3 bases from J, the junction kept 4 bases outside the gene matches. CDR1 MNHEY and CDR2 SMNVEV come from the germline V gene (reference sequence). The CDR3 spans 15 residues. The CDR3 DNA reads TGTGCCAGCAGTTTATCTCCAACTAGCGGCTACGAGCAGTACTTC. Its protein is CASSLSPTSGYEQYF.

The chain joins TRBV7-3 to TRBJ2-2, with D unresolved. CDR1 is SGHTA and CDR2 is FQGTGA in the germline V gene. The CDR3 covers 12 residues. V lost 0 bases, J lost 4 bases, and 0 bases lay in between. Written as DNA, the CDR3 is TGTGCCAGCAGCTTAACCACCGGGGAGCTGTTTTTT. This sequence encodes CASSLTTGELFF. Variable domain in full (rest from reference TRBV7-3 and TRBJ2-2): GAGVSQTPSNKVTEKGKYVELRCDPISGHTALYWYRQSLGQGPEFLIYFQGTGAADDSGLPNDRFFAVRPEGSVSTLKIQRTERGDSAVYLCASSLTTGELFFGEGSRLTVL.

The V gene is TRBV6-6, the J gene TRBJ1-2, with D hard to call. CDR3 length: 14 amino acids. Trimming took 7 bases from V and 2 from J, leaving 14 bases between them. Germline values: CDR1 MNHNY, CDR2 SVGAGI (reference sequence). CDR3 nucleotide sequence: TGTGCCAGCAAGCTACCGACCAGGAACTATGGCTACACCTTC. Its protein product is CASKLPTRNYGYTF.

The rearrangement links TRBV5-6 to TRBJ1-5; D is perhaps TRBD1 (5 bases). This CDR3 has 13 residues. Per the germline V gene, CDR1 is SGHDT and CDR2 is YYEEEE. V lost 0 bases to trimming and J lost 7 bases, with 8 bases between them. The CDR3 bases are TGTGCCAGCAGCTTGGGGGACCGGCAGCCCCAGCATTTT. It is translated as CASSLGDRQPQHF.

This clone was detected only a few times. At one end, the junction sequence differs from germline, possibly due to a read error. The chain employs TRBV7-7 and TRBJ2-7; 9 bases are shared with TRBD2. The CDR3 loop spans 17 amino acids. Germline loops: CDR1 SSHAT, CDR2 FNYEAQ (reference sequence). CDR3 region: CASSPGTLTSGPYEQYF. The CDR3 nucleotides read TGTGCTAGCAGCCCAGGGACCTTGACTAGCGGACCCTACGAGCAGTACTTC. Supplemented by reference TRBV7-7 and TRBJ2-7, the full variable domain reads GAGVSQSPRYKVTKRGQDVTLRCDPISSHATLYWYQQALGQGPEFLTYFNYEAQPDKSGLPSDRFSAERPEGSISTLTIQRTEQRDSAMYRCASSPGTLTSGPYEQYFGPGTRLTVT.

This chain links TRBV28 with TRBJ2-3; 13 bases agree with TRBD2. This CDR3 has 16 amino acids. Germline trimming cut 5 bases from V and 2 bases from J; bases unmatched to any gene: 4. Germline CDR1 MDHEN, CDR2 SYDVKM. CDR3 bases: TGTGCCAGCAGTCGCACTAGCGGGAGGGACACAGATACGCAGTATTTT. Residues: CASSRTSGRDTDTQYF.

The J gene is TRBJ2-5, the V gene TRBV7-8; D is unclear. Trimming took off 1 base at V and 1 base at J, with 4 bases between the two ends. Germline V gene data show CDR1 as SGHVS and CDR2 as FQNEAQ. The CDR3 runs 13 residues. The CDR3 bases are TGTGCCAGCAGCTTAGTAATCCAAGAGACCCAGTACTTC. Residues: CASSLVIQETQYF.